This T cell receptor (beta chain) originates from a study of shared clonotypes between healthy human individuals. In the study overall: Each donor had three CD4 naive, three CD4 memory, two CD8 naive and one CD8 memory plate.

TCRdb's copy holds only in-frame clones and misses some; the assay was immunoSEQ multiplex PCR. The profile shows under 2.5 million clones, around 93% of them singletons. This clone was recorded once. V dropped 2 bases and J dropped 0 bases, with 19 bases sitting between them. Germline-derived CDR1 and CDR2 are MDHEN and SYDVKM. The CDR3 is 18 residues long. This chain links TRBV28 with TRBJ1-2; D is possibly TRBD1 (6 bases). Sequencing was carried out using naive CD4+ T cells from PBMCs. Subset given: CD45RA+ positively selected. The source of this sequence is a man aged 18 to 35 in good health. Some clones in this sample may be carry-over from other donors' samples. DNA of the CDR3: TGTGCCAGCAGTTTACTCATGGGGGGGCATCGAACTAACTATGGCTACACCTTC. Protein product: CASSLLMGGHRTNYGYTF.